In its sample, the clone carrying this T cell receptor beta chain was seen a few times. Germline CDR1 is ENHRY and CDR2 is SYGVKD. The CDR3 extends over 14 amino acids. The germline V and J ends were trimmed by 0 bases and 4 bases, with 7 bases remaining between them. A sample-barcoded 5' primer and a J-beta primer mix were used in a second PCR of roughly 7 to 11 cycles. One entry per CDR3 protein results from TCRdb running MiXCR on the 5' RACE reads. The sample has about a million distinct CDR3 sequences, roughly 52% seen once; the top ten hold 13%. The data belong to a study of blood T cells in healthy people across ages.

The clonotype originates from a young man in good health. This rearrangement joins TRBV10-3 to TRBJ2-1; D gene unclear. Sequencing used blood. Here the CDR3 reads CAISESVSYNEQFF. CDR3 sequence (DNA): TGTGCCATCAGTGAGTCAGTTTCGTACAATGAGCAGTTCTTC.